This T cell receptor beta chain came from a study of shared clonotypes between healthy human individuals. Looking at the study overall: Donor composition was a couple of women and a few men, aged 18 to 49. Donors had three CD4 naive, three CD4 memory, two CD8 naive and one CD8 memory plate apiece. Study-level results: Non-shared clonotypes were found to have lower generation probabilities than the clonotypes that were shared by all four of the sorted-subset donors. The sampled material consisted only of blood, and tissue repertoires are likely to differ.

Here immunoSEQ multiplex PCR was the method, and the copy in TCRdb shows in-frame clones only, minus some. The repertoire holds about 2.4 million clones, with approximately 93% as singletons. A single count supports this clone. Its specificity is not known. The CDR3 extends over 13 amino acids. The germline V and J ends were trimmed by 7 bases and 4 bases, with 12 bases remaining between them. Germline-derived CDR1 and CDR2 are SGDLS and YYNGEE. Sequencing used naive CD4+ T cells from PBMCs. Subset denoted: CD45RA+ positively selected. This sequence originates from a man aged 18 to 29 in good health. Some clones in this sample may be carry-over from other donors' samples. This chain connects TRBV9 to TRBJ1-5; D remains unclear. CDR3 protein: CASGRGYNQPQHF. As DNA, the CDR3 is TGTGCCAGCGGGCGAGGGTATAATCAGCCCCAGCATTTT.